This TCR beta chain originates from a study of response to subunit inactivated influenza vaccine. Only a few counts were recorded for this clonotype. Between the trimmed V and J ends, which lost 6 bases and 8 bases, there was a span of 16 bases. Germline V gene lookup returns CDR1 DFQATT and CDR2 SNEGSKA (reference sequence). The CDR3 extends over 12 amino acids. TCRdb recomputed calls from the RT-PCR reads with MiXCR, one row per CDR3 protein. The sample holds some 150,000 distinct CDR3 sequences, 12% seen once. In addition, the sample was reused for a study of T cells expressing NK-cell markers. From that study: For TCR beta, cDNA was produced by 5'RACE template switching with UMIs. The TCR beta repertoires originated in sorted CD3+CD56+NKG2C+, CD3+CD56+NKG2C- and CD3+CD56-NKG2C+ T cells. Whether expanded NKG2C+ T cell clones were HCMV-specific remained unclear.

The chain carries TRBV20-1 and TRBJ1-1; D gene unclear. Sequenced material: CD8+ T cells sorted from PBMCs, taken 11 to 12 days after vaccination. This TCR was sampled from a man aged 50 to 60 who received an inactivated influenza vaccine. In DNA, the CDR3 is TGCAGTGCGGCGGGCCTCGCAGCGGAAGCTTTCTTT. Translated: CSAAGLAAEAFF.